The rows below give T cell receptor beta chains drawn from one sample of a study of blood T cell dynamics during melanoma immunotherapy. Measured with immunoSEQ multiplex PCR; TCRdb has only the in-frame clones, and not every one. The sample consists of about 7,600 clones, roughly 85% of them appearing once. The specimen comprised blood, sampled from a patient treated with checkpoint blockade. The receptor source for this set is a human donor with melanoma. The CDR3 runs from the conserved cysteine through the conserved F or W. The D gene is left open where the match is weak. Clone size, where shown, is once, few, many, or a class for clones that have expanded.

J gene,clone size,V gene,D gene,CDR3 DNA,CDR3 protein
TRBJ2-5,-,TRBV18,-,TGTGCCAGCTCACCACCGGCGGAGTACATGAAGACCCAGTACTTC,CASSPPAEYMKTQYF
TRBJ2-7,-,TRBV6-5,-,TGTGCCAGCAGTTCGGTTTACGAGCAGTACTTC,CASSSVYEQYF
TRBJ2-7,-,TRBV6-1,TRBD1,TGTGCCAGCAGTGAACTTGGACAGGGGGCGGGCGAGCAGTACTTC,CASSELGQGAGEQYF
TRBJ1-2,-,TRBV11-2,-,TGTGCCAGCAGCTCCCCAGGGTCGTATGGCTACACCTTC,CASSSPGSYGYTF
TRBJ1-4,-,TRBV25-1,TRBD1,TGTGCCAGCAGTGCTATTGCGGGACAGGTCGGGGAAAAACTGTTTTTT,CASSAIAGQVGEKLFF
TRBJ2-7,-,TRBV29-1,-,TGCAGCGTTGAAGGGGGCCCACCCCCCTACGAGCAGTACTTC,CSVEGGPPPYEQYF
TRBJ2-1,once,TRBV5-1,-,TGCGCCAGCAGCTTAGGGCGAGAAGAGCAGTTCTTC,CASSLGREEQFF
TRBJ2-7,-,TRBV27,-,TGTGCCAGCAAAAAAACCGGGACGACCTACGAGCAGTACTTC,CASKKTGTTYEQYF
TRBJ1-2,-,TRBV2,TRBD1,TGTGCCAGCAGTGAACAACAGGGGAGCGGCGGCTACACCTTC,CASSEQQGSGGYTF
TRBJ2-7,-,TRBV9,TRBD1,TGTGCCAGCAGCCTGACAGGGGGCTACGAGCAGTACTTC,CASSLTGGYEQYF
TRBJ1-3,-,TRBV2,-,TGTGCCAGCAGCCCGGTAGGGCTAGGGGCTGGAAACACCATATATTTT,CASSPVGLGAGNTIYF
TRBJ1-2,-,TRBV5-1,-,TGCGCCAGCAGCTTACAGCCAGCAACCGGACATGGCTACACCTTC,CASSLQPATGHGYTF
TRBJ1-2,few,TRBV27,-,TGTGCCAGCAGTCCCCTTGGGAGGTATGGCTACACCTTC,CASSPLGRYGYTF
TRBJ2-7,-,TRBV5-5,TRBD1,TGTGCCAGCAGCTTGGATCCAGGGGGCTACGAGCAGTACTTC,CASSLDPGGYEQYF
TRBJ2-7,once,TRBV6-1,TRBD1,TGTGCCAGCAGGAGGGGGGACAGGACCTACGAGCAGTACTTC,CASRRGDRTYEQYF
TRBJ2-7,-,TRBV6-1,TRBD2,TGTGCCAGCAGTGAGAGGACTAGCGGGAGTTACGAGCAGTACTTC,CASSERTSGSYEQYF
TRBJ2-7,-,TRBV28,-,TGTGCCAGTGACACGCCCAGTCTTGACGGGTACGAGCAGTACTTC,CASDTPSLDGYEQYF
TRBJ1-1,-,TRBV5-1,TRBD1,TGCGCCAGCAGCCCCGGGACAGGGGGCTTTGAAGCTTTCTTT,CASSPGTGGFEAFF
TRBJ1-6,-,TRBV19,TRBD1,TGTGCCAGTACCAGCGAGGGACCAGGGGGTTCACCCCTCCACTTT,CASTSEGPGGSPLHF
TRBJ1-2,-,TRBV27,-,TGTGCCAGCAGACCGGGGATCGTTAACTATGGCTACACCTTC,CASRPGIVNYGYTF
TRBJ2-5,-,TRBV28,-,TGTGCCGTGAGCCCGGGGCAAGAGACCCAGTACTTC,CAVSPGQETQYF
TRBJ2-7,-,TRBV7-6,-,TGTGCCAGCAGCCCATCAAGGGTTCCGTCCTACGAGCAGTACTTC,CASSPSRVPSYEQYF
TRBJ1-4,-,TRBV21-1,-,TGTGCCAGCAGCACCCGGTCCCAGGGGGCCACTTTAACTAATGAAAAACTGTTTTTT,CASSTRSQGATLTNEKLFF
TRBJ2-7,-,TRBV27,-,TGTGCCAGCAGTTTATCTCCCGGGAGCTCCTACGAGCAGTACTTC,CASSLSPGSSYEQYF
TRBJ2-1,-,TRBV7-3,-,TGTGCCAGCAGCCCTCTCCGGGTAAGCAATGAGCAGTTCTTC,CASSPLRVSNEQFF
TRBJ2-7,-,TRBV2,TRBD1,TGTGCCAGCAGGAACAGGGGAGCCCACGAGCAGTACTTC,CASRNRGAHEQYF
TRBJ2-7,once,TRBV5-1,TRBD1,TGCGCCAGCAGCGAGACAGGGATGTACGAGCAGTACTTC,CASSETGMYEQYF
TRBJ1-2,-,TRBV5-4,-,TGTGCCAGCAGCTTGGCCGCGGATAGGGGGGGAATTGGCTACACCTTC,CASSLAADRGGIGYTF
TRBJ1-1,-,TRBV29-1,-,TGCAGCGTTGCTAAGTCAGGGGAAGAAGCTTTCTTT,CSVAKSGEEAFF
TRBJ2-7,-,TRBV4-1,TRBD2,TGCGCCAGCAGCCCCCCTCTCGGGAGGGCCAATTACGAGCAGTACTTC,CASSPPLGRANYEQYF
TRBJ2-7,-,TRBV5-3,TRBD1,TGTGCCAGAAGCTTGTGGGATAATGGGACAGGGGACCACGAGCAGTACTTC,CARSLWDNGTGDHEQYF
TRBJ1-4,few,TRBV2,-,TGTGCCAGCGACTCTCGGGGGAGAAAACTGTTTTTT,CASDSRGRKLFF
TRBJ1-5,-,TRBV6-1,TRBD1,TGTGCCAGCAGTGCCCGAACAGGGGGCGAGGATCAGCCCCAGCATTTT,CASSARTGGEDQPQHF
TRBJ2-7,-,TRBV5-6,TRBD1,TGTGCCAGCAGCTTCCTGGGGACAGGGAACTACGAGCAGTACTTC,CASSFLGTGNYEQYF
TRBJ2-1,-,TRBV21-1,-,TGTGCCAGCAGCAAATCGAGACTAGCTGAGAGCTCCTACAATGAGCAGTTCTTC,CASSKSRLAESSYNEQFF
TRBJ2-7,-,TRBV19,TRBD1,TGTGCCAGTAGTATCGGGAGCAGGGGGCGCCTATACGAGCAGTACTTC,CASSIGSRGRLYEQYF
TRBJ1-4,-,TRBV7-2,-,TGTGCCAGCAGCTTGCAGGGGATTGGAGAAAAACTGTTTTTT,CASSLQGIGEKLFF
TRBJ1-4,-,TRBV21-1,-,TGTGCCAGCAGCATAAACTATCCGGGGGACAGGGCTAATGAAAAACTGTTTTTT,CASSINYPGDRANEKLFF
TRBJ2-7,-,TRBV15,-,TGTGCCACCAGCAGGGGGTTCACTAGCCCCTACTCCTACGAGCAGTACTTC,CATSRGFTSPYSYEQYF
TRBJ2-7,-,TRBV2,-,TGTGCCAGCAGTGATTATAGGTCGTACGAGCAGTACTTC,CASSDYRSYEQYF
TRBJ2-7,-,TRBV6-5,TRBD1,TGTGCCAGATACTACCGGGACAGGAAGACCTACGAGCAGTACTTC,CARYYRDRKTYEQYF
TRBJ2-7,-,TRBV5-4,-,TGTGCCAGCAGCCCCAAGGGTTCCTACGAGCAGTACTTC,CASSPKGSYEQYF